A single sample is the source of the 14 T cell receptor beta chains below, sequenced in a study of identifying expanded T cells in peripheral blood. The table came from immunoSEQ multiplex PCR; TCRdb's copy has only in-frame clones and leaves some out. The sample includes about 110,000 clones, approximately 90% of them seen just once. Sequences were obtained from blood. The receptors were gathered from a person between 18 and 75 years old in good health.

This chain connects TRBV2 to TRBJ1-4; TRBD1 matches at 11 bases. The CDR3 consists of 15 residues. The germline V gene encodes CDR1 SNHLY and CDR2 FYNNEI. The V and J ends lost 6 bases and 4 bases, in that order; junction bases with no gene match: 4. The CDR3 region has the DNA TGTGCCAGCAGCGGACAGGGGGCAATTAATGAAAAACTGTTTTTT. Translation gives CASSGQGAINEKLFF.

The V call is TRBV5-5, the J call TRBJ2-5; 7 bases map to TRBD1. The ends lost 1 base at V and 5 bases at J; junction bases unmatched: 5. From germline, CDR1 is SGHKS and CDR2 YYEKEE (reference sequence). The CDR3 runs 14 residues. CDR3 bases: TGTGCCAGCAGCTTGATAGGGGGCGAGGAGACCCAGTACTTC. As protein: CASSLIGGEETQYF.

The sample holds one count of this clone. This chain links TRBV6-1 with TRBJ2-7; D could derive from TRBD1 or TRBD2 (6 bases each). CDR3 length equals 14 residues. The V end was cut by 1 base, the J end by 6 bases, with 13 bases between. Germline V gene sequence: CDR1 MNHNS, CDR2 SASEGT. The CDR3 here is CASSEVWGAGEQYF. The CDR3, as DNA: TGTGCCAGCAGTGAAGTTTGGGGGGCGGGCGAGCAGTACTTC.

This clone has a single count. In DNA form, the CDR3 reads TGTGCCATCAGTGAGTCGCGAGGGGAGCAGTTCTTC. Translation gives CAISESRGEQFF. This rearrangement joins TRBV10-3 to TRBJ2-1, with a tentative D call TRBD2 (5 bases). The V and J ends lost 0 bases and 10 bases respectively, with 7 bases between them. Germline V gene data show CDR1 as ENHRY and CDR2 as SYGVKD. CDR3 size: 12 residues.

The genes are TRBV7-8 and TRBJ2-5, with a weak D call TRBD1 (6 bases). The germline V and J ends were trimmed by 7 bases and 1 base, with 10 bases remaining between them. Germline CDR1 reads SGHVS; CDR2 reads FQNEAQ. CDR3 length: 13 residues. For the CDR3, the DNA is TGTGCCAGCAAAAGACAGGCCCAAGAGACCCAGTACTTC. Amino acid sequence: CASKRQAQETQYF.

Here the CDR3 reads CASSVGVGQTDTEAFF. The DNA for the CDR3 is TGTGCCAGCAGCGTAGGGGTGGGGCAGACTGACACTGAAGCTTTCTTT. The chain joins TRBV9 to TRBJ1-1; D may be TRBD1 (5 bases). CDR3 length: 16 amino acids. The germline V gene encodes CDR1 SGDLS and CDR2 YYNGEE. The V gene lost 0 bases and the J gene lost 3 bases, with 15 bases spanning the gap. Full variable domain (missing parts from reference TRBV9 and TRBJ1-1): DSGVTQTPKHLITATGQRVTLRCSPRSGDLSVYWYQQSLDQGLQFLIQYYNGEERAKGNILERFSAQQFPDLHSELNLSSLELGDSALYFCASSVGVGQTDTEAFFGQGTRLTVV.

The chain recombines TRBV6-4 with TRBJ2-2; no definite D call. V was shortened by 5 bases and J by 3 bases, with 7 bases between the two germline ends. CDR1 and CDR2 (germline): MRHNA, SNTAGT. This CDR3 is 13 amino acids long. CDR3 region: CASSPVHTGELFF. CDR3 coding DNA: TGTGCCAGCAGTCCGGTCCACACCGGGGAGCTGTTTTTT.

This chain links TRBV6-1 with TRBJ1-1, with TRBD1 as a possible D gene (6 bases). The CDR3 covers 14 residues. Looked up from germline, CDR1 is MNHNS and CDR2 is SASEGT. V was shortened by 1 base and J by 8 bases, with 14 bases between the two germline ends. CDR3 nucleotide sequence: TGTGCCAGCAGTGAAGGTCTCGCCAGGGGAGAAGCTTTCTTT. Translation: CASSEGLARGEAFF.

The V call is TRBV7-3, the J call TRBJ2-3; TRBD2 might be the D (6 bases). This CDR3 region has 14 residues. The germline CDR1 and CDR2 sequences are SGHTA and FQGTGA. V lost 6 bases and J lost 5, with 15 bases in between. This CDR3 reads CASRYGSRIDTQYF. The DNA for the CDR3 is TGTGCCAGCAGGTACGGGAGTCGTATAGATACGCAGTATTTT.

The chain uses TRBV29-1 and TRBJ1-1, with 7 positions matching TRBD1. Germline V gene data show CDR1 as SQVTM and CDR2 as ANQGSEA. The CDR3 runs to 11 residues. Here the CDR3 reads CRADRDTEAFF. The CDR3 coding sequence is TGCAGAGCCGACAGGGACACTGAAGCTTTCTTT.

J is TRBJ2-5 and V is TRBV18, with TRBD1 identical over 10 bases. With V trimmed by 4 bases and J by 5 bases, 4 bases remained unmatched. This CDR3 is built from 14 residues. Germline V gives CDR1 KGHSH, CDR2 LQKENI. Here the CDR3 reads CASSQTGGGETQYF. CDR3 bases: TGTGCCAGCTCACAGACAGGGGGCGGCGAGACCCAGTACTTC.

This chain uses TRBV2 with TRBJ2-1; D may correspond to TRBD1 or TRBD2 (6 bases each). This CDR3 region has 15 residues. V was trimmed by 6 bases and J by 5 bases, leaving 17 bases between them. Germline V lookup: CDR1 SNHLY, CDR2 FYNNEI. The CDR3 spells CASSHYEGGHNEQFF. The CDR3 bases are TGTGCCAGCAGCCACTATGAGGGGGGCCACAATGAGCAGTTCTTC.

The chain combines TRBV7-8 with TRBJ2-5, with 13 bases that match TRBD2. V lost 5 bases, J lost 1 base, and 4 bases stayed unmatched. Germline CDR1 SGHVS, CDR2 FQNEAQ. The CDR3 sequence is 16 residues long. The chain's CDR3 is CASSLGLAGVQETQYF. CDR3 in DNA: TGTGCCAGCAGCCTAGGACTAGCGGGAGTCCAAGAGACCCAGTACTTC.

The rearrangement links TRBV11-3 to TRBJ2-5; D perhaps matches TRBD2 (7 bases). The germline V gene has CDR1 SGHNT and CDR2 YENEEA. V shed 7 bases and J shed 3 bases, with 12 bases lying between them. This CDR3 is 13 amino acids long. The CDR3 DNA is TGTGCCAGCAAGGGGGGGGCGGAAGAGACCCAGTACTTC. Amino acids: CASKGGAEETQYF.